This T cell receptor beta chain was retrieved from a study of blood T cell repertoires in COVID-19 (dated by TCRdb to 2019 to 2021). Regarding the complete study: Collaborator samples came from the United States, Italy and Spain and covered acute and convalescent phases of COVID-19. Nearly every sample came with metadata listing a de-identified subject ID, COVID-19 status, age in years and sex. Subjects who had been exposed to COVID-19, were actively infected with it, or had recovered from it provided the deeply sampled blood TCRbeta repertoires that made up the dataset. Where available, HLA class I and class II types were obtained from metadata supplied by the sample provider rather than from assay-based typing. The repertoires were made available in a free public database intended to serve as a resource for research on the immune response to SARS-CoV-2. The material from the prospective study consisted of cDNA or gDNA derived from T cells, B-cell-depleted T cells, or PBMCs. Samples came from the ongoing ImmuneRACE study (first 160 participants) plus 1,254 subjects from 6 global collaborators. Study-level results and caveats: The amount of clinical and demographic metadata varied by source and participant and was provided uncurated.

Each collaborating institution followed its own protocols to collect whole blood in K2EDTA tubes. Collaborator samples were shipped for TCRbeta analysis as frozen whole blood, isolated PBMCs, or DNA extracted from either sample type. TCRbeta CDR3 regions were amplified from genomic DNA by means of the immunoSEQ Assay, a bias-controlled multiplex PCR. Under the source paper's analysis protocol: The number of nucleated cells in each sample was estimated by amplification of reference gene primers within the assay. Sequence reads were collapsed and filtered to measure the absolute abundance of every unique TCRbeta CDR3 rearrangement. For each sample, productive Simpson clonality was calculated by taking the square root of Simpson's diversity index across productive rearrangements. Here the immuneACCESS table is served through TCRdb, limited to in-frame sequences with V and J called. Missing clones are a known gap in these copies; in checked studies unresolved V genes cover under half, and the rest lacks a known reason. The D gene and trimming were derived from the DNA, and the V and J assignments and clone size from that table. For this sample the table gives about 200,000 clones, of which 84% were detected only once. The biggest ten clones account for 13% of the sample.

The CDR3 runs 16 amino acids, cysteine and phenylalanine included. CDR3 DNA only is kept here, 48 bases in frame from base 1. V is cut back by 4 bases and J by 9 bases, with 8 bases in the junction unmatched. Sequences SGHVS (CDR1) and FQNEAQ (CDR2) are obtained from the germline V gene. This clone has only one observation. No cognate antigen has been identified for it. No much larger clone is present one base from it, and per-base qualities are unavailable. The rearrangement joined TRBV7-8 to TRBJ2-1, and 14 junctional nucleotides match TRBD2. The source of this sequence is a human donor in a cohort sampled during active COVID-19. Sequenced sample: peripheral blood. The DNA sequence is as follows: TGTGCCAGCAGCTACACCGGGACTAGCGGGAGTGGTGAGCAGTTCTTC. Its translation is CASSYTGTSGSGEQFF. With the rest looked up from the reference TRBV7-8 and TRBJ2-1 genes rather than sequenced, the full variable domain is GAGVSQSPRYKVAKRGQDVALRCDPISGHVSLFWYQQALGQGPEFLTYFQNEAQLDKSGLPSDRFFAERPEGSVSTLKIQRTQQEDSAVYLCASSYTGTSGSGEQFFGPGTRLTVL.